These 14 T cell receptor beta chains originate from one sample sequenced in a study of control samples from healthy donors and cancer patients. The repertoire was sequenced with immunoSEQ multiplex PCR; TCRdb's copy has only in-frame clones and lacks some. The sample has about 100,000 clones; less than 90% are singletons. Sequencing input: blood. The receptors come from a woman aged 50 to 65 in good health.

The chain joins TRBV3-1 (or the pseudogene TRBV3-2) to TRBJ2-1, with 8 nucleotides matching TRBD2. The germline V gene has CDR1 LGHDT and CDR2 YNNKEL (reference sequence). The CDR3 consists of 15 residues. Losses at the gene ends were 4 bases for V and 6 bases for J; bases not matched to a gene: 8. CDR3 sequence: CASSLWAGGTNEQFF. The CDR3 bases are TGTGCCAGCAGCCTCTGGGCGGGGGGCACCAATGAGCAGTTCTTC.

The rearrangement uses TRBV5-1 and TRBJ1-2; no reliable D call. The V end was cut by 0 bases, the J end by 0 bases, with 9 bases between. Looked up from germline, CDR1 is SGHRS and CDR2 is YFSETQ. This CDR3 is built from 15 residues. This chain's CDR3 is CASSLGGSTNYGYTF. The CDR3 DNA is TGCGCCAGCAGCTTGGGCGGCAGTACTAACTATGGCTACACCTTC.

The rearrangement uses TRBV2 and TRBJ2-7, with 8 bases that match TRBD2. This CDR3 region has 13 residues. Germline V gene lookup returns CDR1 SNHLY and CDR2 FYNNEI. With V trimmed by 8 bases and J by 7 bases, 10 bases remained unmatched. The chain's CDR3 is CASGSETSVEQYF. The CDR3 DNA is TGTGCCAGCGGGTCGGAGACTAGCGTAGAGCAGTACTTC. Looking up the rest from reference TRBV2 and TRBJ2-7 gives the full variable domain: EPEVTQTPSHQVTQMGQEVILRCVPISNHLYFYWYRQILGQKVEFLVSFYNNEISEKSEIFDDQFSVERPDGSNFTLKIRSTKLEDSAMYFCASGSETSVEQYFGPGTRLTVT.

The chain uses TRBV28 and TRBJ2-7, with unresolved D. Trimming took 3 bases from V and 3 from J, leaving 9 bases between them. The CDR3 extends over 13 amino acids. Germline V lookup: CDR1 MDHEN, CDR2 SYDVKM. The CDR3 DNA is TGTGCCAGCAGTTTGTCTAGAAACTACGAGCAGTACGTC. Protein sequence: CASSLSRNYEQYV.

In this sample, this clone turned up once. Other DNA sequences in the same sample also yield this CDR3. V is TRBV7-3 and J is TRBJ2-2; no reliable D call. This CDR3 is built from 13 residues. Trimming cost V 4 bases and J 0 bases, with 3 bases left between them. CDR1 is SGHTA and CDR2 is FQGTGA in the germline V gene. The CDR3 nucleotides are TGTGCCAGCAGCTCCTCGAACACCGGGGAGCTGTTTTTT. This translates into CASSSSNTGELFF. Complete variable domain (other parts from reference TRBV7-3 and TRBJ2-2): GAGVSQTPSNKVTEKGKYVELRCDPISGHTALYWYRQSLGQGPEFLIYFQGTGAADDSGLPNDRFFAVRPEGSVSTLKIQRTERGDSAVYLCASSSSNTGELFFGEGSRLTVL.

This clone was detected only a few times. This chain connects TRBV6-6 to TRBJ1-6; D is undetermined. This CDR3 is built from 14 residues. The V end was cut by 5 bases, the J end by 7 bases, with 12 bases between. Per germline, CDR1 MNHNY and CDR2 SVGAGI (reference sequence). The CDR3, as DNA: TGTGCCAGCAGTAACCTAGGACCCAATTCACCCCTCCACTTT. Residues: CASSNLGPNSPLHF.

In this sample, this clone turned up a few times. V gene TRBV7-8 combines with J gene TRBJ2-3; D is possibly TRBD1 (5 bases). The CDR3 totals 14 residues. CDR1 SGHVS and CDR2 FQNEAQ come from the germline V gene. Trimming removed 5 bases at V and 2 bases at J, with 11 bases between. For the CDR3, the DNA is TGTGCCAGCAGCAGGGGCGGTCCCACAGATACGCAGTATTTT. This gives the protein CASSRGGPTDTQYF.

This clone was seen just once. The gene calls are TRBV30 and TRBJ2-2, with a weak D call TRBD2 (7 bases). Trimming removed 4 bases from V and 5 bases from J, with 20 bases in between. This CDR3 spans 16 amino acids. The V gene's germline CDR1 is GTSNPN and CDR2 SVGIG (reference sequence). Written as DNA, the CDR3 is TGTGCCTGGACAGGGGAGGGGAGGGGAGTTACCGGGGAGCTGTTTTTT. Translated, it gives CAWTGEGRGVTGELFF. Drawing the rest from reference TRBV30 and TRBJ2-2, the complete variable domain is SQTIHQWPATLVQPVGSPLSLECTVEGTSNPNLYWYRQAAGRGLQLLFYSVGIGQISSEVPQNLSASRPQDRQFILSSKKLLLSDSGFYLCAWTGEGRGVTGELFFGEGSRLTVL.

The DNA for the CDR3 is TGTGCCAGCAGCCGCGGCCCGACAGGGGAGCAGTTCTTC. Residues: CASSRGPTGEQFF. The chain combines TRBV5-5 with TRBJ2-1, with TRBD1 matching 7 bases. V trimming: 4 bases; J trimming: 10 bases; junction bases outside the gene matches: 8. Germline CDR1 reads SGHKS; CDR2 reads YYEKEE (reference sequence). The CDR3 spans 13 residues.

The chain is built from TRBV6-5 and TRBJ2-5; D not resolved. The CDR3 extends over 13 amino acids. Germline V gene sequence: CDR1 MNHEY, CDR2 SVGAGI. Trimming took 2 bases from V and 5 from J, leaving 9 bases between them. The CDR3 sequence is CASSYKVRETQYF. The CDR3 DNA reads TGTGCCAGCAGTTACAAGGTCCGTGAGACCCAGTACTTC.

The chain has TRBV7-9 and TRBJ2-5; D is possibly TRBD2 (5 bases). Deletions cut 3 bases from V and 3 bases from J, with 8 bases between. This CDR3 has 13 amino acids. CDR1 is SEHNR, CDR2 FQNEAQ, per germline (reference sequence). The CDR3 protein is CASSFRTEETQYF. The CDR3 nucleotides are TGTGCCAGCAGCTTCCGGACTGAAGAGACCCAGTACTTC.

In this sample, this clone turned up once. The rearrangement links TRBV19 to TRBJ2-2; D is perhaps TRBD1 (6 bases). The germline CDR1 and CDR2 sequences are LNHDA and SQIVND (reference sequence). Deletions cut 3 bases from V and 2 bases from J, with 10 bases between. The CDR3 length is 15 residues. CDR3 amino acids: CASSMFRGNTGELFF. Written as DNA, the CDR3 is TGTGCCAGTAGTATGTTCAGGGGTAACACCGGGGAGCTGTTTTTT.

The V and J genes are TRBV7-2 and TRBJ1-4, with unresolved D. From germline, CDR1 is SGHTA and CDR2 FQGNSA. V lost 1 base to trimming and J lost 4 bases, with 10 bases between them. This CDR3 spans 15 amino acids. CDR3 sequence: CASSLERKLNEKLFF. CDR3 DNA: TGTGCCAGCAGCTTAGAGAGGAAGCTTAATGAAAAACTGTTTTTT.

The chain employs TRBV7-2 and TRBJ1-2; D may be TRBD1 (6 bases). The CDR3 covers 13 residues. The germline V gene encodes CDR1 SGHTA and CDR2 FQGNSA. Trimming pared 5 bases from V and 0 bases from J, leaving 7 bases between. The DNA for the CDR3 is TGTGCCAGCAGCGGACAGACTAACTATGGCTACACCTTC. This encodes CASSGQTNYGYTF.